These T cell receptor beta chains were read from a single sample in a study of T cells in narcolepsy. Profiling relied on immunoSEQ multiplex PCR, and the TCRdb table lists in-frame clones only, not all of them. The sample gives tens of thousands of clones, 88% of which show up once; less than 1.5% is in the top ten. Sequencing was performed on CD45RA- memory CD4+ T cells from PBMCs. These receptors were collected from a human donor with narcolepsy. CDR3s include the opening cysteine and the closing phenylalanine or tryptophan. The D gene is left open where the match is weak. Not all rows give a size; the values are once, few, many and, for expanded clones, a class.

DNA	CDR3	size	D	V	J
TGCGCCAGCAATCCTAGCGGGAGCACAGATACGCAGTATTTT	CASNPSGSTDTQYF	NA	TRBD2	TRBV5-1	TRBJ2-3
TGTGCCAGCAGCTTCCTCCCTAGCGGGGGGCGCCAAGAGACCCAGTACTTC	CASSFLPSGGRQETQYF	few	TRBD2	TRBV7-2	TRBJ2-5
TGTGCCAGCAGCTTGGAAGACTCTGGGGCCAACGTCCTGACTTTC	CASSLEDSGANVLTF	NA	NA	TRBV5-4	TRBJ2-6
TGTACCTGGAGTTATAGCGCAGGGGAGCAGTACTTC	CTWSYSAGEQYF	NA	NA	TRBV30	TRBJ2-7
TGTGCCAGCAGCCCCGGGGGCAGCGCAAACGAGCAGTACTTC	CASSPGGSANEQYF	NA	NA	TRBV6-5	TRBJ2-7
TGCGCCAGCAGCCCTCCCCCCAGGGGTAGGAATGAAAAACTGTTTTTT	CASSPPPRGRNEKLFF	once	NA	TRBV4-1	TRBJ1-4
TGTGCCAGCAGCCGACAGGGGTTATCGAACACCGGGGAGCTGTTTTTT	CASSRQGLSNTGELFF	NA	TRBD1	TRBV7-3	TRBJ2-2
TGTGCCAGCAGCGAGAGGGGATATAGCAATCAGCCCCAGCATTTT	CASSERGYSNQPQHF	NA	NA	TRBV9	TRBJ1-5
TGTGCCAGCAGTCTAGGGAGGGGCGTTACAGATACGCAGTATTTT	CASSLGRGVTDTQYF	NA	TRBD2	TRBV27	TRBJ2-3
TGTGCCTGGAGTCTACCCGTCCAGGGTGGTTCACCCCTCCACTTT	CAWSLPVQGGSPLHF	NA	NA	TRBV30	TRBJ1-6
TGTGCCAGCAACTCGGGCAGCGGTACTCAATACGAGCAGTACTTC	CASNSGSGTQYEQYF	NA	NA	TRBV5-4	TRBJ2-7
TGTGCCAGCAGACCGGGACAGGGCACATCACCCCTCCACTTT	CASRPGQGTSPLHF	NA	TRBD1	TRBV6-5	TRBJ1-6
TGTGCCAGCAGCTTAAACGGATGGGCAGATACGCAGTATTTT	CASSLNGWADTQYF	NA	NA	TRBV7-8	TRBJ2-3
TGTGCCAGCAGCAGAGACAGTTCCCCCGCGAACACCGGGGAGCTGTTTTTT	CASSRDSSPANTGELFF	once	NA	TRBV7-7	TRBJ2-2
TGTGCCAGCACCACCGCGTGGGGCACCATATATTTT	CASTTAWGTIYF	few	NA	TRBV7-9	TRBJ1-3
TGCGCCAGCAGCTTGGCCTGGGGTTCAGAGACCCAGTACTTC	CASSLAWGSETQYF	once	NA	TRBV5-1	TRBJ2-5
TGTGCCAGCAGTCGCACCCCGACTAGCGCAGAGACCCAGTACTTC	CASSRTPTSAETQYF	NA	TRBD2	TRBV7-3	TRBJ2-5